This T cell receptor (beta chain) was recovered during a study of shared clonotypes between healthy human individuals. Study-level findings and limits: Rarefaction demonstrated incomplete sorted-subset sequencing despite large depth. Across a handful of donors, naive CD4 shared about 5%, naive CD8 less than 4%, memory CD4 about 2.4%, memory CD8 about 0.4%.

In its sample, this clone was seen a few times. Antigen: not known. Produced via immunoSEQ multiplex PCR; TCRdb's table is partial and in-frame only. This table holds 2 million to 2.5 million clones, approximately 94% found once. The receptor's source is a man between 18 and 29 years old in good health. The sample taken for sequencing was naive CD4+ T cells sorted from blood. The sample's subset: CD45RA+ positively selected.

The CDR3 sequence: CASRGVPPLPGELFF. CDR3 nucleotides: TGTGCCAGCAGAGGAGTTCCCCCCTTACCCGGGGAGCTGTTTTTT. The chain uses TRBV2 and TRBJ2-2; D unresolved. The CDR3 runs to 15 residues. Between the trimmed V and J ends, which lost 6 bases and 6 bases, there was a span of 17 bases. Germline loops: CDR1 SNHLY, CDR2 FYNNEI.